The source of this TCR beta chain is a study of blood T cells in healthy people across ages. A J-beta primer mix and a sample-barcoded 5' primer were used in a second PCR of roughly 7 to 12 cycles. Each cDNA molecule, via a template-switch adaptor with 12 random nucleotides, was tagged. TCRdb re-derived calls from the 5' RACE reads in MiXCR, one entry per CDR3 protein. The sample shows about 680,000 distinct CDR3 sequences, about 52% of them seen only once. The receptor was isolated from a woman aged 55-70 years in good health. The sample taken for sequencing was blood.

CDR3 region: CSANGRGRASYEQYF. In DNA form, the CDR3 reads TGCAGTGCCAACGGTCGGGGTAGAGCGTCCTACGAGCAGTACTTC. This sequence joins TRBV20-1 and TRBJ2-7; D possibly corresponds to TRBD2 (5 bases). Germline CDR1 is DFQATT and CDR2 is SNEGSKA (reference sequence). The CDR3 consists of 15 residues. V dropped 6 bases and J dropped 1 base, with 19 bases sitting between them.